This TCR beta chain was captured in a study of regulatory T cells. General study points: Hydrophobic residues at CDR3 positions 6 and 7 were enriched in conventional CD4+ T cells of CD3G-deficient patients.

Autoimmunity was present in every CD3G-deficient patient, worse in two. At testing, patients were 2 to 39 years old, with reduced naive and increased memory T-cell proportions. CD4+ cells were sorted into CD25-high CD127-low regulatory cells and CD25-low CD127-high conventional cells. About this clone: Its target is not known.

This CDR3 contains 13 residues. Germline CDR1 is LNHDA and CDR2 is SQIVND (reference sequence). V was pared by 4 bases and J by 7 bases, with 10 bases between. Amplification used 52 TRBV primers and 13 TRBJ primers. Clones were sequenced by immunoSEQ multiplex PCR, and TCRdb holds only the in-frame ones, with some missing. The repertoire consists of about 35,000 clones, with 89% occurring once and the leading ten covering about 2.5%. The sequence was collected from a person aged 18-29 years with CD3G deficiency. Sequenced: conventional CD4+ T cells sorted from blood. V gene TRBV19 combines with J gene TRBJ2-2, with D possibly TRBD1 on 5 matching bases. The CDR3: CASSRGPHGELFF. The CDR3 nucleotides are TGTGCCAGTAGTAGGGGCCCGCACGGGGAGCTGTTTTTT.